Below, 29 T cell receptor beta chains from the same sample are listed, as sequenced in a study of high-grade serous ovarian cancer treatment subgroups. Generated by immunoSEQ multiplex PCR, the TCRdb table keeps only in-frame clones and is missing some. The table shows under 10,000 clones, with approximately 78% occurring only once. The tumor samples were collected prior to definitive surgery or chemotherapy. Material: tumor tissue. The receptor set was obtained from a human donor with high-grade serous ovarian cancer.

CDR3 in DNA: TGTGCCAGCAGCTCAGTCCGGGGAGGAGAGACCCAGTACTTC. Translation gives CASSSVRGGETQYF. The chain joins TRBV11-3 to TRBJ2-5; a weak D match, TRBD2 (6 bases). V was clipped by 4 bases and J by 4 bases, with 13 bases between them. CDR1 is SGHNT and CDR2 is YENEEA in the germline V gene. The CDR3 runs 14 residues.

The genes are TRBV5-5 and TRBJ1-3; a possible D gene is TRBD1 (6 bases). Trimming removed 4 bases from V and 0 bases from J, with 8 bases in between. The germline V gene encodes CDR1 SGHKS and CDR2 YYEKEE (reference sequence). The CDR3 is 14 residues long. CDR3 region: CASSLDSSGNTIYF. CDR3 nucleotides: TGTGCCAGCAGCCTGGACAGCTCTGGAAACACCATATATTTT.

The chain employs TRBV6-1 and TRBJ1-6; 10 nucleotides match TRBD1. The CDR3 runs 15 residues. Germline CDR1 MNHNS, CDR2 SASEGT. The ends lost 1 base at V and 9 bases at J; junction bases unmatched: 3. This chain's CDR3 is CASSEVGTGASPLHF. As DNA, the CDR3 is TGTGCCAGCAGTGAAGTCGGGACAGGGGCTTCACCCCTCCACTTT.

This clone has only a few counts. Compared with germline, one end of the junction differs, possibly owing to a read error. The chain uses TRBV7-7 and TRBJ1-1, with D uncertain. This CDR3 contains 13 residues. The germline gives CDR1 SSHAT, CDR2 FNYEAQ (reference sequence). The CDR3 DNA sequence: TGTGCTAGCAGCGTACAGCCCAACACTGAAGCTTTCTTT. The encoded protein is CASSVQPNTEAFF.

The V call is TRBV4-3, the J call TRBJ2-7; maybe TRBD2 (6 bases). There are 13 residues in the CDR3. Trimming pared 0 bases from V and 6 bases from J, leaving 9 bases between. CDR1 is LGHNA, CDR2 YSLEER, per germline. For the CDR3, the DNA is TGCGCCAGCAGCCAAGATGTGGGGGGCGAGCAGTACTTC. As protein: CASSQDVGGEQYF.

The chain employs TRBV5-4 and TRBJ1-5; D is perhaps TRBD1 (6 bases). This CDR3 is 14 amino acids long. Trimming left V 2 bases short and J 11 bases short, with 17 bases between. CDR1 and CDR2 from the germline V gene are SGHNT and YYREEE (reference sequence). CDR3 amino acids: CASSLGGGRWTQHF. DNA of the CDR3: TGTGCCAGCAGCTTAGGGGGAGGACGATGGACCCAGCATTTT.

This clone was picked up one time. This sequence joins TRBV7-6 and TRBJ2-3, with 10 bases aligning to TRBD1. The CDR3 loop spans 15 amino acids. Germline assignment: CDR1 SGHVS and CDR2 FNYEAQ. With V trimmed by 3 bases and J by 1 base, 1 base remained unmatched. The CDR3 region has the DNA TGTGCCAGCAGCTTCGGGACAGGGGGCACAGATACGCAGTATTTT. Protein sequence: CASSFGTGGTDTQYF.

The gene calls are TRBV5-6 and TRBJ2-7; D could derive from TRBD1 or TRBD2 (5 bases each). The CDR3 covers 15 residues. From germline, CDR1 is SGHDT and CDR2 YYEEEE. V dropped 2 bases and J dropped 5 bases, with 17 bases sitting between them. The CDR3 protein is CASSFRDGSRHEQYF. In DNA form, the CDR3 reads TGTGCCAGCAGCTTCCGGGACGGAAGCCGGCACGAGCAGTACTTC.

This rearrangement joins TRBV5-6 to TRBJ2-5, with D perhaps TRBD1 or TRBD2 (6 bases each). The V end was cut by 1 base, the J end by 0 bases, with 13 bases between. Germline V CDR1 and CDR2: SGHDT, YYEEEE. The CDR3 length is 16 residues. CDR3 in DNA: TGTGCCAGCAGCTTGAAGCCGGGGGCGTACCAAGAGACCCAGTACTTC. Protein sequence: CASSLKPGAYQETQYF. The whole variable domain, filled in from reference TRBV5-6 and TRBJ2-5, reads DAGVTQSPTHLIKTRGQQVTLRCSPKSGHDTVSWYQQALGQGPQFIFQYYEEEERQRGNFPDRFSGHQFPNYSSELNVNALLLGDSALYLCASSLKPGAYQETQYFGPGTRLLVL.

The V gene is TRBV9, the J gene TRBJ1-2; the D is unclear. The CDR3 runs to 15 residues. From germline, CDR1 is SGDLS and CDR2 YYNGEE. The V end was cut by 4 bases, the J end by 1 base, with 14 bases between. CDR3 amino acids: CASSHGEGINYGYTF. CDR3 nucleotides: TGTGCCAGCAGCCACGGAGAAGGAATTAACTATGGCTACACCTTC.

This chain joins TRBV7-3 and TRBJ1-1; D perhaps matches TRBD1 (5 bases). Germline V CDR1 and CDR2: SGHTA, FQGTGA. The V gene lost 2 bases and the J gene lost 0 bases, with 10 bases spanning the gap. The CDR3 totals 15 residues. This chain's CDR3 is CASSLRGPMNTEAFF. The CDR3 region has the DNA TGTGCCAGCAGCTTACGGGGACCCATGAACACTGAAGCTTTCTTT.

The chain recombines TRBV7-3 with TRBJ2-7; 9 positions match TRBD1. V shed 2 bases, J shed 4 bases, and the junction held 0 bases outside the gene matches. CDR3 length: 13 residues. Germline-derived CDR1 and CDR2 are SGHTA and FQGTGA. CDR3 bases: TGTGCCAGCAGCTTAGGGACAGGGTACGAGCAGTACTTC. Its protein is CASSLGTGYEQYF.

V and J are TRBV7-2 and TRBJ2-1; no reliable D call. CDR1 is SGHTA and CDR2 is FQGNSA in the germline V gene. V was pared by 5 bases and J by 8 bases, with 19 bases between. The CDR3 contains 15 residues. CDR3 region: CASSLPYIGQHEQFF. CDR3 bases: TGTGCCAGCAGCCTCCCATATATAGGTCAACATGAGCAGTTCTTC.

The rearrangement joins TRBV27 to TRBJ1-1, with 8 bases that match TRBD1. Germline values: CDR1 MNHEY, CDR2 SMNVEV (reference sequence). Trimming at V came to 5 bases and at J to 4 bases, leaving 9 bases not matched to a gene. This CDR3 is 15 amino acids long. CDR3 DNA sequence: TGTGCCAGCAGTCCCCGGACAGGGATCATCACTGAAGCTTTCTTT. This encodes CASSPRTGIITEAFF.

V and J are TRBV4-3 and TRBJ2-1; 11 bases map to TRBD1. The germline CDR1 and CDR2 sequences are LGHNA and YSLEER. The V segment lost 4 bases and the J segment 3 bases; nucleotides outside the gene matches: 2. This CDR3 has 15 amino acids. The CDR3 DNA reads TGCGCCAGCAGCCCCGGGACAGGGGGCTACAATGAGCAGTTCTTC. Protein: CASSPGTGGYNEQFF.

The rearrangement links TRBV7-8 to TRBJ1-2; 9 bases fit TRBD1. The junction had 1 base not matched to a gene; V was cut back by 1 base and J by 7 bases. The germline V gene encodes CDR1 SGHVS and CDR2 FQNEAQ. This CDR3 is 13 amino acids long. DNA for the CDR3: TGTGCCAGCAGCTTAGGGACAGGGGTTGGCTACACCTTC. Translation: CASSLGTGVGYTF.

The genes are TRBV9 and TRBJ1-2; 7 bases fit TRBD1. Trimming removed 0 bases from V and 8 bases from J; junction bases left unmatched: 10. The CDR3 is 15 amino acids. Germline CDR1 is SGDLS and CDR2 is YYNGEE. The CDR3 region is CASSVEGGRPLGYTF. The CDR3 DNA sequence: TGTGCCAGCAGCGTAGAAGGGGGCAGACCTCTGGGCTACACCTTC.

This chain connects TRBV10-3 to TRBJ2-1; D unresolved. CDR1 and CDR2 (germline): ENHRY, SYGVKD. V lost 4 bases, J lost 9 bases, and 13 bases lay in between. The length of the CDR3 is 13 residues. CDR3 loop: CAISGPLSGEQFF. CDR3 nucleotides: TGTGCCATCAGTGGGCCACTGTCTGGTGAGCAGTTCTTC.

This chain joins TRBV30 and TRBJ1-4, with a tentative D call TRBD1 (6 bases). V was trimmed by 5 bases and J by 8 bases, leaving 12 bases between them. The CDR3 has 12 residues. The germline gives CDR1 GTSNPN, CDR2 SVGIG (reference sequence). The CDR3 loop reads CAWQGWEEKLFF. CDR3 bases: TGTGCCTGGCAGGGGTGGGAGGAAAAACTGTTTTTT.

This chain joins TRBV10-3 and TRBJ2-1, with 16 bases identical to TRBD2. This CDR3 is built from 19 residues. V trimming: 8 bases; J trimming: 1 base; junction bases outside the gene matches: 11. Per the germline V gene, CDR1 is ENHRY and CDR2 is SYGVKD. CDR3: CAISGTSGRGTLSYNEQFF. In DNA, the CDR3 is TGTGCCATCTCGGGGACTAGCGGGAGGGGGACCTTATCCTACAATGAGCAGTTCTTC.

The V call is TRBV7-2, the J call TRBJ1-1, with 8 positions matching TRBD1. Germline trimming cut 6 bases from V and 10 bases from J; bases unmatched to any gene: 16. The V gene's germline CDR1 is SGHTA and CDR2 FQGNSA. The CDR3 is made up of 15 amino acids. The CDR3 here is CASRLRLDREGGAFF. The CDR3 coding sequence is TGTGCCAGCAGACTAAGATTGGACAGGGAAGGAGGAGCTTTCTTT.

The chain couples TRBV7-2 to TRBJ1-4; possible D gene TRBD1, 6 bases. CDR1 and CDR2 (germline): SGHTA, FQGNSA. CDR3 length equals 14 residues. V was clipped by 3 bases and J by 8 bases, with 13 bases between them. The CDR3 reads CASSFQGSGEKLFF. The CDR3 coding sequence is TGTGCCAGCAGCTTCCAGGGGAGCGGGGAAAAACTGTTTTTT.

The rearrangement joins TRBV5-4 to TRBJ2-2; D might be TRBD1 or TRBD2, each matching 6 bases. The V gene lost 6 bases and the J gene lost 3 bases, with 18 bases spanning the gap. This CDR3 contains 16 residues. CDR1 and CDR2 from the germline V gene are SGHNT and YYREEE (reference sequence). DNA of the CDR3: TGTGCCAGCACCACCGGGGGCAGGCAGCACACCGGGGAGCTGTTTTTT. Protein product: CASTTGGRQHTGELFF.

V is TRBV7-2 and J is TRBJ1-2; possibly TRBD1 for D (5 bases). V was clipped by 2 bases and J by 7 bases, with 17 bases between them. CDR3 size: 15 residues. Germline-derived CDR1 and CDR2 are SGHTA and FQGNSA. The CDR3 loop reads CASSLWGRDGGGYTF. CDR3 DNA sequence: TGTGCCAGCAGCTTATGGGGCAGGGATGGCGGTGGCTACACCTTC. The full variable domain, completed using reference TRBV7-2 and TRBJ1-2, is GAGVSQSPSNKVTEKGKDVELRCDPISGHTALYWYRQSLGQGLEFLIYFQGNSAPDKSGLPSDRFSAERTGGSVSTLTIQRTQQEDSAVYLCASSLWGRDGGGYTFGSGTRLTVV.

The rearrangement joins TRBV27 to TRBJ1-2, with D possibly matching TRBD1 (6 bases). The CDR3 is 14 residues long. The germline V gene has CDR1 MNHEY and CDR2 SMNVEV (reference sequence). V was trimmed by 6 bases and J by 7 bases, leaving 18 bases between them. CDR3 protein: CASSPGGAVRGYTF. In nucleotides, the CDR3 is TGTGCCAGCAGCCCCGGGGGGGCAGTTCGTGGCTACACCTTC.

J is TRBJ2-5 and V is TRBV18; D is perhaps TRBD2 (5 bases). Per germline, CDR1 KGHSH and CDR2 LQKENI. V was cut by 4 bases and J by 5 bases, with 17 bases left in between. The CDR3 extends over 15 amino acids. The chain's CDR3 is CASSRSRRGWETQYF. The CDR3 DNA reads as TGTGCCAGCTCACGTTCTCGTCGGGGTTGGGAGACCCAGTACTTC.

The V gene is TRBV4-2, the J gene TRBJ2-7; unclear D gene. V gave up 2 bases and J gave up 0 bases, with 8 bases separating them. The germline gives CDR1 LGHNA, CDR2 YNFKEQ. The CDR3 consists of 14 residues. For the CDR3, the DNA is TGTGCCAGCAGCCAAATTGGCGACTCCTACGAGCAGTACTTC. It specifies CASSQIGDSYEQYF.

The V and J genes are TRBV5-1 and TRBJ2-3, with 10 bases aligning to TRBD2. The CDR3 sequence is 15 residues long. The trim removed 4 bases at V and 5 bases at J, leaving 7 bases unmatched. Germline V CDR1 and CDR2: SGHRS, YFSETQ. CDR3 DNA sequence: TGCGCCAGCAGCATCCCTAGCGGGAGTGGAGATACGCAGTATTTT. This encodes CASSIPSGSGDTQYF.

This clone was seen a handful of times. The chain is built from TRBV4-3 and TRBJ1-1; 7 bases fit TRBD1. V trimming: 1 base; J trimming: 5 bases; junction bases outside the gene matches: 7. Germline V gene sequence: CDR1 LGHNA, CDR2 YSLEER. This CDR3 comprises 15 residues. The CDR3 sequence is CASSQAAGGGTEAFF. The CDR3, as DNA: TGCGCCAGCAGCCAAGCAGCAGGGGGGGGGACTGAAGCTTTCTTT.